The T cell receptor (beta chain) described here comes from a study of breast tumors, draining lymph nodes, adjacent tissues. Study results and limitations: Findings are consistent with lymph node origin and intratumoral expansion of most tumor T cells. Luminal-like breast cancer showed significantly higher tumor–nontumor repertoire similarity than basal-like. Tumor TCR diversity was below lymph nodes but above nontumor tissue.

TCRdb re-analysed the multiplex PCR reads in MiXCR, keeping a single row per CDR3 protein. This sample has about 230,000 distinct CDR3 sequences, with 32% found just once. Germline CDR1 SGHRS, CDR2 YFSETQ. The germline V and J ends were trimmed by 2 bases and 4 bases, with 9 bases remaining between them. The CDR3 totals 14 residues. The lymph nodes were axillary draining lymph nodes from breast cancer patients. To note about this clonotype: Its antigen remains unidentified.

Sequenced input: axillary lymph node tissue. The receptor was isolated from a female donor with breast cancer. Some clones in this sample may be carry-over from other donors' samples. This sequence joins TRBV5-1 and TRBJ2-2; D possibly corresponds to TRBD1 (5 bases). The CDR3 DNA reads TGCGCCAGCAGCTTTGAGCAGGGCACCGGGGAGCTGTTTTTT. This codes for CASSFEQGTGELFF.